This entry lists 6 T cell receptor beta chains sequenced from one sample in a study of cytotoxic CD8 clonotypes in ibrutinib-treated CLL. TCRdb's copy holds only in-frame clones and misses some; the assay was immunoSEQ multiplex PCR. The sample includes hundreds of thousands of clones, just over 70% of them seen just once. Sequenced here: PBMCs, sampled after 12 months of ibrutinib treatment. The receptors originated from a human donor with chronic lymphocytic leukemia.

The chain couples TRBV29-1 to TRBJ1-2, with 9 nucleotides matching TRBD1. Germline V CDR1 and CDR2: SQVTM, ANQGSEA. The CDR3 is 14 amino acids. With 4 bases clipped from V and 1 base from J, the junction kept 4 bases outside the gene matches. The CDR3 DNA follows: TGCAGCGTTGTAGTGGGACAGGGTAACTATGGCTACACCTTC. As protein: CSVVVGQGNYGYTF.

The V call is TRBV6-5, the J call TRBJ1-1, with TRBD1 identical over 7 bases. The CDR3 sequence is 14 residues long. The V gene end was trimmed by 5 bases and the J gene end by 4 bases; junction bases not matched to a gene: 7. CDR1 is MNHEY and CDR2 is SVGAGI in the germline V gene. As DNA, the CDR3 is TGTGCCAGCAGTATGCACAGGGGTACCACTGAAGCTTTCTTT. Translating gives CASSMHRGTTEAFF.

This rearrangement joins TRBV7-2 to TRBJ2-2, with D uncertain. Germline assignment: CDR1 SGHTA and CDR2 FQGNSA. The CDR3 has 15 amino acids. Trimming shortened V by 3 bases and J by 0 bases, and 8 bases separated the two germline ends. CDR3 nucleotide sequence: TGTGCCAGCAGCTTCGCATCCGCGAACACCGGGGAGCTGTTTTTT. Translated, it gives CASSFASANTGELFF.

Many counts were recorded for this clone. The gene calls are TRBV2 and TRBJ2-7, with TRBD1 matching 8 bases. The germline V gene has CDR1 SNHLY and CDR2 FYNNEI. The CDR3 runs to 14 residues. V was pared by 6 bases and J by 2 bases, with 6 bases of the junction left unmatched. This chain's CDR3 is CASRPGQATYEQYF. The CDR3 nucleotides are TGTGCCAGCAGGCCGGGACAGGCTACCTACGAGCAGTACTTC.

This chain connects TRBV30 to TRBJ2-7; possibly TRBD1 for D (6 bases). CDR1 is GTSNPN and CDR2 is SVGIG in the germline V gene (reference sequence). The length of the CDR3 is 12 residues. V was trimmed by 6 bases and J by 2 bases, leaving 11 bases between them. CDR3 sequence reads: CACKTGPYEQYF. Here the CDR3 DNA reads TGTGCCTGCAAGACAGGTCCCTACGAGCAGTACTTC. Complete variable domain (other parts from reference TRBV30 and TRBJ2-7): SQTIHQWPATLVQPVGSPLSLECTVEGTSNPNLYWYRQAAGRGLQLLFYSVGIGQISSEVPQNLSASRPQDRQFILSSKKLLLSDSGFYLCACKTGPYEQYFGPGTRLTVT.

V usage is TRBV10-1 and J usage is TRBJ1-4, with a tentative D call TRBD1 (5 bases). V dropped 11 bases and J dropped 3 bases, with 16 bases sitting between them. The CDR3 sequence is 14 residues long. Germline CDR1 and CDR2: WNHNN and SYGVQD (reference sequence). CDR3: CAETRGFANEKLFF. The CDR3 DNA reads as TGCGCCGAGACGCGGGGGTTTGCTAATGAAAAACTGTTTTTT.